What follows is one TCR beta chain and its context. Its target is unknown. The entry originates in a study of T cells expressing NK-cell markers. Whole-study context: Sorted CD3+CD56+NKG2C+, CD3+CD56+NKG2C- and CD3+CD56-NKG2C+ T cells supplied TCR beta repertoires.

UMIs were included in TCR beta cDNA generated by 5'RACE template switching. TCRdb re-called the 5' RACE reads; every CDR3 protein appears as one record, without DNA. This table holds 350,000 to 400,000 distinct CDR3 sequences. Findings of the study overall: Specificity for HCMV among expanded NKG2C+ T cell clones was not established.

Germline assignment: CDR1 LNHDA and CDR2 SQIVND (reference sequence). The CDR3 loop spans 15 amino acids. The V and J genes are TRBV19 and TRBJ1-5; the D call from TCRdb, TRBD1, cannot be confirmed without DNA. The source of this sequence is a woman aged 45-60 years in good health. The sample was blood T cells: a sorted CD56 or NKG2C T cell subset, CD4+ or CD8+ T cells, or bulk PBMC T cells (not recorded which). The CDR3 protein is CASSKTGNSNQPQHF.